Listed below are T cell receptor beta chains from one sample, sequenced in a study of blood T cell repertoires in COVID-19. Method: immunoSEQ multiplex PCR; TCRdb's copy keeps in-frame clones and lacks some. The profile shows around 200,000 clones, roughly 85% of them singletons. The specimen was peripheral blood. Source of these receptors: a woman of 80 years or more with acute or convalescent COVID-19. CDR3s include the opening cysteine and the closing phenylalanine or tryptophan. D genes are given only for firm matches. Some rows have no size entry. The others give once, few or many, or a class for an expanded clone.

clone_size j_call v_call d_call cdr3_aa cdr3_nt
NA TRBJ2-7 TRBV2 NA CASRLSEGEQYF TGTGCCAGCAGACTTTCGGAGGGAGAGCAGTACTTC
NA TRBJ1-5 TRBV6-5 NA CASIGGNSNQPQHF TGTGCCAGCATTGGCGGTAATAGCAATCAGCCTCAGCATTTT
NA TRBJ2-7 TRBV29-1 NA CSVVSMVRGLGSTYEQYF TGCAGCGTTGTATCTATGGTCCGGGGTTTGGGGAGTACCTACGAGCAGTACTTC
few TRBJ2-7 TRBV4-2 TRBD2 CASSRYPGLAGGYEQYF TGTGCCAGCAGCCGGTACCCGGGACTAGCGGGAGGGTACGAGCAGTACTTC
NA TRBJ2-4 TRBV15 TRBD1 CATSRDSGRRDREYVAKNIQYF TGTGCCACCAGCAGAGATTCCGGCCGACGGGACAGGGAATATGTCGCCAAAAACATTCAGTACTTC
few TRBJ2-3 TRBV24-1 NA CATSVPRGEGTDTQYF TGTGCCACCAGTGTCCCCCGAGGGGAGGGCACAGATACGCAGTATTTT
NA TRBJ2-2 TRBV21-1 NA CACQTGTGLTGELFF TGTGCCTGCCAAACCGGGACAGGGTTGACCGGGGAGCTGTTTTTT
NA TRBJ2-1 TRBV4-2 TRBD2 CASSQVWTSGSLEQFF TGTGCCAGCAGCCAAGTTTGGACTAGCGGGAGCCTTGAGCAGTTCTTC
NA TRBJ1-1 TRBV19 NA CASSIDRGTEAFF TGTGCCAGTAGTATAGACAGGGGTACTGAAGCTTTCTTT
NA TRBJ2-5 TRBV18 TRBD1 CASSPRTGEETQYF TGTGCCAGCTCACCTAGGACAGGGGAAGAGACCCAGTACTTC
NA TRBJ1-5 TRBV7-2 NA CASSLVGWEQPQHF TGTGCCAGCAGCTTAGTCGGGTGGGAGCAGCCCCAGCATTTT
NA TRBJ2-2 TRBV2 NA CASSVVTPGTGELFF TGTGCCAGCAGTGTTGTAACGCCGGGCACCGGGGAGCTGTTTTTT
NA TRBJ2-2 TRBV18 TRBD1 CASSPRQGVNTGELFF TGTGCCAGCTCACCGAGACAGGGTGTGAACACCGGGGAGCTGTTTTTT
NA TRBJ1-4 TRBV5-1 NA CASSLAGIEKLFF TGCGCCAGCAGCTTGGCAGGAATCGAAAAACTGTTTTTT
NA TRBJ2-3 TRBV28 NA CASSFSPAGAASQYF TGTGCCAGCAGTTTCTCCCCCGCAGGGGCCGCGTCGCAGTATTTT
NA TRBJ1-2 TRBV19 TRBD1 CASRNRDRNYGYTF TGTGCCAGCCGGAACCGGGACAGAAACTATGGCTACACCTTC
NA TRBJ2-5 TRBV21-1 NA CASSKEGTGRETQYF TGTGCCAGCAGCAAAGAGGGGACAGGAAGAGAGACCCAGTACTTC
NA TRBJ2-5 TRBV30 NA CAWRSPGQETQYF TGTGCCTGGAGGAGCCCAGGCCAAGAGACCCAGTACTTC
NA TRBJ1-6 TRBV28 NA CASSDPRGGLNSPLHF TGTGCCAGCAGTGACCCTCGGGGGGGGCTCAATTCACCCCTCCACTTT
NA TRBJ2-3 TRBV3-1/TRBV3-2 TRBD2 CASSPTGLRDTDTQYF TGTGCCAGCAGCCCTACGGGACTAAGGGACACAGATACGCAGTATTTT
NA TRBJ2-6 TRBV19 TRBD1 CATLRKGQVIGANVLTF TGTGCCACCCTACGTAAGGGACAGGTAATTGGGGCCAACGTCCTGACTTTC
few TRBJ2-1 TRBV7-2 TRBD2 CASSSRLAGGMGEQFF TGTGCCAGCAGCTCCCGGCTAGCGGGAGGGATGGGTGAGCAGTTCTTC
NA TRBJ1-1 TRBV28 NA CASSSGQNTEAFF TGTGCCAGCAGCTCGGGACAGAACACTGAAGCTTTCTTT
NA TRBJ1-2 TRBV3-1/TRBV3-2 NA CASSPDTYYGYTF TGTGCCAGCAGTCCTGACACCTACTATGGCTACACCTTC
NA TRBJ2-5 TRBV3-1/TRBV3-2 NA CASSPSPQETQYF TGTGCCAGCAGCCCCTCTCCTCAAGAGACCCAGTACTTC
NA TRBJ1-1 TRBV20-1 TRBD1 CSARDRGEAFF TGCAGTGCCCGAGACAGGGGTGAAGCTTTCTTT
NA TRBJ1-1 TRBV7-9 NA CASSTQTGDMNTEAFF TGTGCCAGCAGCACCCAGACAGGTGACATGAACACTGAAGCTTTCTTT
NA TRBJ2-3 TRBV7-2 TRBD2 CASSLTFGGGRTDTQYF TGTGCCAGCAGCTTAACCTTCGGGGGGGGACGCACAGATACGCAGTATTTT
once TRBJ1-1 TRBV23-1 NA CASSQSGGNTEAFF TGCGCCAGCAGTCAATCGGGAGGGAACACTGAAGCTTTCTTT
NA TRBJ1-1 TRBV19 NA CASSIDSYHTEAFF TGTGCCAGTAGTATAGATTCTTATCACACTGAAGCTTTCTTT
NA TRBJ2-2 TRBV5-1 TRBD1 CASSPGTGGFGELFF TGCGCCAGCAGCCCAGGGACAGGGGGTTTCGGGGAGCTGTTTTTT
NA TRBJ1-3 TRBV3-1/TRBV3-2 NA CASSHSYGNTIYF TGTGCCAGCAGCCACTCGTATGGAAACACCATATATTTT
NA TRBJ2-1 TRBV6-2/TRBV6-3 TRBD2 CASSFGLAGKTNEQFF TGTGCCAGCAGTTTCGGACTAGCGGGAAAAACCAATGAGCAGTTCTTC
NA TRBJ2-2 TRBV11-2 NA CASSARIQGSTGELFF TGTGCCAGCAGCGCCCGGATCCAGGGGAGCACCGGGGAGCTGTTTTTT
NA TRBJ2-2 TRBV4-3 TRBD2 CASSQGPSGRYDGELFF TGCGCCAGCAGCCAAGGTCCTAGCGGGAGATACGACGGGGAGCTGTTTTTT
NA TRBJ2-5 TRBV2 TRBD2 CASSPGLAGLYQETQYF TGTGCCAGCAGCCCGGGACTAGCGGGGTTGTACCAAGAGACCCAGTACTTC
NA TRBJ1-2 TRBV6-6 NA CASSYSPGPNYGYTF TGTGCCAGCAGTTACTCGCCAGGGCCTAACTATGGCTACACCTTC
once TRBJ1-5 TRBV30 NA CAWSVKGGNQPQHF TGTGCCTGGAGTGTAAAGGGGGGGAATCAGCCCCAGCATTTT
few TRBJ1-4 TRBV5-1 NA CASSLGAGGSTNEKLFF TGCGCCAGCAGCTTGGGGGCGGGAGGATCAACTAATGAAAAACTGTTTTTT
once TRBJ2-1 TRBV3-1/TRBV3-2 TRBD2 CASSRRTSGTNEQFF TGTGCCAGCAGCCGCCGGACTAGCGGGACCAATGAGCAGTTCTTC
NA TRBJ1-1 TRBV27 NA CASSLSPAGNTEAFF TGTGCCAGCAGTTTATCGCCTGCGGGGAACACTGAAGCTTTCTTT
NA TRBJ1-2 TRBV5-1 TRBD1 CASSLVTGGDYGYTF TGCGCCAGCAGCTTGGTGACAGGGGGGGACTATGGCTACACCTTC
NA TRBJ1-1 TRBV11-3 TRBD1 CASSLSTGQGTEAFF TGTGCCAGCAGCCTTTCGACAGGGCAGGGGACTGAAGCTTTCTTT
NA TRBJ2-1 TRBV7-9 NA CASSRRELYNEQFF TGTGCCAGCAGCCGACGGGAGCTATACAATGAGCAGTTCTTC
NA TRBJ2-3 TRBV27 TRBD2 CASSLTGLGDTQYF TGTGCCAGCAGTTTAACGGGACTAGGGGATACGCAGTATTTT
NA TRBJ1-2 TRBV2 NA CASILQGTGGYTF TGTGCCAGCATCCTGCAGGGGACGGGTGGCTACACCTTC
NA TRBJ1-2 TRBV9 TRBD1 CASSVVPDRAYYGYTF TGTGCCAGCAGCGTAGTCCCGGACAGGGCTTACTATGGCTACACCTTC
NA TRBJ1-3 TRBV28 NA CASSSGRRAHSGNTIYF TGTGCCAGCAGTTCCGGCCGGAGGGCACACTCTGGAAACACCATATATTTT
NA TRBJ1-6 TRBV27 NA CASSSNSPLHF TGTGCCAGCAGTTCAAATTCACCCCTCCACTTT
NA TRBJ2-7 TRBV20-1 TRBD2 CSASMWWTSGSYEQYF TGCAGTGCTAGTATGTGGTGGACTAGCGGGTCTTACGAGCAGTACTTC
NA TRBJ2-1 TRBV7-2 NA CASSPARWTGGHEQFF TGTGCCAGCAGCCCCGCTAGGTGGACGGGGGGCCATGAGCAGTTCTTC
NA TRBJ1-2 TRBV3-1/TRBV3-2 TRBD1 CASSHHGQGPNYGYTF TGTGCCAGCAGCCATCATGGACAGGGACCTAACTATGGCTACACCTTC
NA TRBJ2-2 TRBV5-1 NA CASSLGTSTGELFF TGCGCCAGCAGCTTGGGGACTTCGACCGGGGAGCTGTTTTTT